Shown below are 3 T cell receptor beta chains from a single sample sequenced in a study of blood T cell repertoires in COVID-19. The repertoire was sequenced with immunoSEQ multiplex PCR; TCRdb's copy has only in-frame clones and lacks some. The data contain roughly 500,000 clones, roughly 90% of them singletons. Sample: PBMCs or T cells enriched from blood (not recorded which). The receptors stem from a woman in her 40s who had recovered from COVID-19.

The chain recombines TRBV19 with TRBJ2-6; 7 bases match TRBD1. The CDR3 is 14 amino acids. Looked up from germline, CDR1 is LNHDA and CDR2 is SQIVND (reference sequence). The J segment lost 2 bases and the V segment lost 7 bases, leaving 2 bases of the junction unmatched. In DNA, the CDR3 is TGTGCCAGTAAAACAGGGGCTGGGGCCAACGTCCTGACTTTC. This gives the protein CASKTGAGANVLTF.

V is TRBV7-2 and J is TRBJ1-6; 10 bases map to TRBD1. Germline CDR1 is SGHTA and CDR2 is FQGNSA. This CDR3 has 14 amino acids. V lost 5 bases to trimming and J lost 10 bases; unmatched junction nucleotides: 5. CDR3 sequence: CASSLTGGGSPLHF. The CDR3 coding sequence is TGTGCCAGCAGCCTGACAGGGGGCGGGTCACCCCTCCACTTT. Using reference TRBV7-2 and TRBJ1-6 for the parts outside the CDR3, the full variable domain is GAGVSQSPSNKVTEKGKDVELRCDPISGHTALYWYRQSLGQGLEFLIYFQGNSAPDKSGLPSDRFSAERTGGSVSTLTIQRTQQEDSAVYLCASSLTGGGSPLHFGNGTRLTVT.

This sequence joins TRBV24-1 and TRBJ2-7, with 7 bases lining up with TRBD2. Trimming cost V 6 bases and J 5 bases; bases outside gene matches: 6. Germline V gives CDR1 KGHDR, CDR2 SFDVKD. The CDR3 totals 13 residues. The CDR3 coding sequence is TGTGCCACCAGTCTATCGGGAGGCCACGAGCAGTACTTC. It yields the protein CATSLSGGHEQYF.